A single sample gave rise to the 2 T cell receptor beta chains below, sequenced in a study of immune heterogeneity within non-small cell lung tumors. TCR beta CDR3 amplification used multiplex PCR with 32 V and 13 J primers. TCRdb reanalysed the multiplex PCR reads using MiXCR and keeps one entry per CDR3 protein. The sample contains about 22,000 distinct CDR3 sequences, roughly 30% of which appear only once. The authors used around 590 ng of bulk tumor genomic DNA per sample as template. While surgery was under way, several biopsies spaced far apart were taken per primary tumor. Curative surgical treatment was performed in patients who had newly diagnosed, untreated non-small cell lung cancer. The source material was lung tumor tissue. The receptors stem from a man aged 40-55 years with non-small cell lung cancer.

The table lists this clonotype with a few counts. The V and J genes are TRBV11-1 and TRBJ2-5, with D tentatively TRBD2 (6 bases). Germline assignment: CDR1 SGHAT and CDR2 FQDESV (reference sequence). The CDR3 loop spans 15 amino acids. The germline V and J ends were trimmed by 3 bases and 1 base, with 12 bases remaining between them. CDR3 sequence: CASSFRESGQETQYF. The CDR3 DNA reads as TGTGCCAGCAGCTTCCGGGAGTCTGGCCAAGAGACCCAGTACTTC.

A remark on this clonotype: A much larger clone lies a single base off, so this may be a read error. This chain uses TRBV30 with TRBJ1-5; the D is unclear. There are 14 residues in the CDR3. Germline CDR1 and CDR2: GTSNPN and SVGIG (reference sequence). V dropped 2 bases and J dropped 4 bases, with 12 bases sitting between them. The CDR3 sequence: CAWSFQARNQPQHF. As DNA, the CDR3 is TGTGCCTGGAGTTTTCAGGCTAGGAATCAGCCCCAGCATTTT.